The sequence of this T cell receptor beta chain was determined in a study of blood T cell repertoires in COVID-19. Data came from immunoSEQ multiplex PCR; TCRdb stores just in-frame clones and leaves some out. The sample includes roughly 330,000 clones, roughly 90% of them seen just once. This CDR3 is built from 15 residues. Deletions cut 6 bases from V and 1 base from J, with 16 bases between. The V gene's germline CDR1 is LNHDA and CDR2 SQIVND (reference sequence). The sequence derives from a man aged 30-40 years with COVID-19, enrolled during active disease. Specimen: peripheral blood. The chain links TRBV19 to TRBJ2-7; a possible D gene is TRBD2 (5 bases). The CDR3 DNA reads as TGTGCCAGTAGCCGAGGGCAGATCCCTTCCTACGAGCAGTACTTC. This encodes CASSRGQIPSYEQYF. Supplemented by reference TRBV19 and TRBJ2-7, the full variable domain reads DGGITQSPKYLFRKEGQNVTLSCEQNLNHDAMYWYRQDPGQGLRLIYYSQIVNDFQKGDIAEGYSVSREKKESFPLTVTSAQKNPTAFYLCASSRGQIPSYEQYFGPGTRLTVT.